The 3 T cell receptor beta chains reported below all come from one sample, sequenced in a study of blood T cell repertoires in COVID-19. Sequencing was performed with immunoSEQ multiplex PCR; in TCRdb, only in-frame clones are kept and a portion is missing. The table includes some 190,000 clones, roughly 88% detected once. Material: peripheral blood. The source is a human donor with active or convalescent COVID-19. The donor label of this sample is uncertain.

CDR3 region: CAIWKGGRPEQFF. In DNA form, the CDR3 reads TGTGCCATCTGGAAGGGCGGGAGGCCTGAGCAGTTCTTC. V usage is TRBV10-3 and J usage is TRBJ2-1; 8 bases match TRBD2. Germline values: CDR1 ENHRY, CDR2 SYGVKD. Trimming removed 8 bases from V and 9 bases from J; junction bases left unmatched: 9. This CDR3 has 13 residues.

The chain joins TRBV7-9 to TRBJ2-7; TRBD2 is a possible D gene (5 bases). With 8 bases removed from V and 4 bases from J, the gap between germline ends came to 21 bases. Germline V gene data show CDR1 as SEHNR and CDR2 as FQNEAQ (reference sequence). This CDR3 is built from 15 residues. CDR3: CASPSGEGDSYEQYF. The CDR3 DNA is TGTGCCAGCCCGTCTGGCGAGGGAGACTCGTACGAGCAGTACTTC.

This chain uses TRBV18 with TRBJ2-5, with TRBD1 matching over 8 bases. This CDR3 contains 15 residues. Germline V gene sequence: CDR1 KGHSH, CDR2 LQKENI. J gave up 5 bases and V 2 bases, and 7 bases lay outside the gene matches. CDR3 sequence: CASSPTAGGKETQYF. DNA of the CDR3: TGTGCCAGCTCACCAACAGCAGGGGGCAAGGAGACCCAGTACTTC. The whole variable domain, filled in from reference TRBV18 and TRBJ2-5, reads NAGVMQNPRHLVRRRGQEARLRCSPMKGHSHVYWYRQLPEEGLKFMVYLQKENIIDESGMPKERFSAEFPKEGPSILRIQQVVRGDSAAYFCASSPTAGGKETQYFGPGTRLLVL.